The 8 T cell receptor beta chains in this list originate from one sample, sequenced in a study of cytomegalovirus exposure and HLA in healthy donors. A multiplex PCR was run with 60 Vbeta primers and 13 Jbeta primers. Assay: immunoSEQ multiplex PCR; the TCRdb copy retains only in-frame clones and omits some. The repertoire holds around 140,000 clones, with approximately 82% as singletons. The specimen sequenced was PBMCs. Every receptor here comes from a woman aged 35 to 49 in good health and CMV-seronegative.

The CDR3 loop is CASSLQSTDTQYF. As DNA, the CDR3 is TGTGCCAGCAGCTTACAGAGCACAGATACGCAGTATTTT. The genes are TRBV7-9 and TRBJ2-3; no clear D. Trimming shortened V by 2 bases and J by 0 bases, and 3 bases separated the two germline ends. This CDR3 is built from 13 residues. Germline lookup yields CDR1 SEHNR and CDR2 FQNEAQ (reference sequence).

The rearrangement joins TRBV7-3 to TRBJ1-2; D perhaps matches TRBD1 (6 bases). V dropped 10 bases and J dropped 2 bases, with 20 bases sitting between them. Germline CDR1 SGHTA, CDR2 FQGTGA. The CDR3 totals 15 residues. The CDR3 is CATSLRSQGNYGYTF. CDR3 bases: TGTGCCACCTCCCTAAGGTCTCAGGGGAACTATGGCTACACCTTC.

The J gene is TRBJ1-5, the V gene TRBV30; 8 nucleotides line up with TRBD1. The ends lost 5 bases at V and 4 bases at J; junction bases unmatched: 7. Germline V CDR1 and CDR2: GTSNPN, SVGIG (reference sequence). CDR3 length equals 14 residues. CDR3 protein: CAWDTGTGNQPQHF. In DNA, the CDR3 is TGTGCCTGGGATACCGGGACAGGTAATCAGCCCCAGCATTTT.

This chain uses TRBV28 with TRBJ2-7, with 11 bases lining up with TRBD2. The CDR3 runs to 15 residues. Germline CDR1 reads MDHEN; CDR2 reads SYDVKM. Trimming took 3 bases from V and 3 from J; bases not matched to a gene: 4. This chain's CDR3 is CASSLRGTSGYEQYF. CDR3 nucleotide sequence: TGTGCCAGCAGTTTGCGCGGGACTAGCGGCTACGAGCAGTACTTC.

The V call is TRBV9, the J call TRBJ2-1; 9 bases are shared with TRBD2. This CDR3 comprises 14 residues. Looked up from germline, CDR1 is SGDLS and CDR2 is YYNGEE. V shed 4 bases and J 5 bases; nucleotides not matched to a gene: 4. The CDR3 spells CASSNSGSHNEQFF. DNA of the CDR3: TGTGCCAGCAGCAATAGCGGGAGTCACAATGAGCAGTTCTTC.

The chain couples TRBV7-9 to TRBJ2-7; D possibly corresponds to TRBD1 (6 bases). Germline CDR1 reads SEHNR; CDR2 reads FQNEAQ (reference sequence). The V gene lost 1 base and the J gene lost 0 bases, with 19 bases spanning the gap. This CDR3 has 18 residues. The CDR3 loop is CASSLVLMTGLDSYEQYF. In DNA, the CDR3 is TGTGCCAGCAGCTTAGTTCTTATGACAGGACTTGACTCCTACGAGCAGTACTTC.

This chain connects TRBV7-3 to TRBJ2-2; no definite D call. Trimming removed 3 bases from V and 4 bases from J, with 3 bases in between. The V gene's germline CDR1 is SGHTA and CDR2 FQGTGA. The CDR3 is made up of 12 amino acids. CDR3 amino acids: CASSFITGELFF. The DNA for the CDR3 is TGTGCCAGCAGCTTCATCACCGGGGAGCTGTTTTTT. The full variable domain, its missing parts supplied by reference TRBV7-3 and TRBJ2-2, is GAGVSQTPSNKVTEKGKYVELRCDPISGHTALYWYRQSLGQGPEFLIYFQGTGAADDSGLPNDRFFAVRPEGSVSTLKIQRTERGDSAVYLCASSFITGELFFGEGSRLTVL.

This clone was counted between two and nine times. V is TRBV25-1 and J is TRBJ2-4; D possibly corresponds to TRBD2 (5 bases). The V end was cut by 6 bases, the J end by 0 bases, with 6 bases between. The CDR3 spans 13 residues. The V gene's germline CDR1 is MGHDK and CDR2 SYGVNS. The CDR3 DNA reads as TGTGCCAGCAGCGGACTAGCCAAAAACATTCAGTACTTC. It specifies CASSGLAKNIQYF.